The 15 T cell receptor beta chains below were found in one sample sequenced in a study of cytomegalovirus exposure and HLA in healthy donors (dated by TCRdb to 2016 to 2017). Receptors were amplified or captured by the immunoSEQ multiplex PCR assay. For the multiplex PCR, a mixture combining 60 forward primers for TCR Vbeta segments and 13 reverse primers for TCR Jbeta segments was used. This immuneACCESS table, as held by TCRdb, lists in-frame sequences with V and J called but not all clones. Of the missing ones, under half trace to an unresolved V gene in checked studies; the others have no known cause. This sample is represented by 90,000 to 140,000 clones; 83% of them were singletons. Of the sample, approximately 6.1% is held by the ten largest clones. The sequenced material came from PBMCs. These receptors were collected from a man aged 18 to 30 in good health and CMV-seronegative.

The chain couples TRBV29-1 to TRBJ1-1; D is perhaps TRBD1 (6 bases). The CDR3 is 14 amino acids. V was shortened by 3 bases and J by 2 bases, with 13 bases between the two germline ends. Germline V gene data show CDR1 as SQVTM and CDR2 as ANQGSEA. In nucleotides, the CDR3 is TGCAGCGTTGATGAGGCAGGGGCAAACACTGAAGCTTTCTTT. Amino acid sequence: CSVDEAGANTEAFF.

This chain links TRBV7-9 with TRBJ1-4; D is perhaps TRBD1 (5 bases). V was shortened by 6 bases and J by 5 bases, with 7 bases between the two germline ends. Germline V gives CDR1 SEHNR, CDR2 FQNEAQ (reference sequence). This CDR3 has 12 amino acids. DNA for the CDR3: TGTGCCAGCAGGACAGAGAATGAAAAACTGTTTTTT. Its translation is CASRTENEKLFF. Full variable domain (outside the CDR3, taken from reference TRBV7-9 and TRBJ1-4): DTGVSQNPRHKITKRGQNVTFRCDPISEHNRLYWYRQTLGQGPEFLTYFQNEAQLEKSRLLSDRFSAERPKGSFSTLEIQRTEQGDSAMYLCASRTENEKLFFGSGTQLSVL.

This clone was seen just once. The chain couples TRBV27 to TRBJ1-3; D ambiguous. CDR3 length: 13 amino acids. Germline V lookup: CDR1 MNHEY, CDR2 SMNVEV (reference sequence). V gave up 5 bases and J gave up 4 bases, with 9 bases separating them. The chain's CDR3 is CASSIWAGNTIYF. The CDR3 nucleotides read TGTGCCAGCAGTATATGGGCAGGAAACACCATATATTTT.

This chain joins TRBV29-1 and TRBJ1-1; 10 bases match TRBD1. Losses at the gene ends were 4 bases for V and 6 bases for J; bases not matched to a gene: 2. Germline V lookup: CDR1 SQVTM, CDR2 ANQGSEA. CDR3 length equals 12 residues. The CDR3 DNA reads as TGCAGCGTTGGGGACAGGGGTTCTGAAGCTTTCTTT. It encodes CSVGDRGSEAFF.

V and J are TRBV9 and TRBJ1-3, with a weak D call TRBD1 (5 bases). The germline CDR1 and CDR2 sequences are SGDLS and YYNGEE. This CDR3 contains 14 residues. The ends were cut back, 0 bases at V and 4 bases at J, with 8 bases in the middle. The CDR3 loop reads CASSVGGAGNTIYF. The CDR3 nucleotides are TGTGCCAGCAGCGTAGGTGGGGCAGGAAACACCATATATTTT.

The chain has TRBV4-3 and TRBJ2-7, with D maybe TRBD1 (5 bases). Between the trimmed V and J ends, which lost 1 base and 5 bases, there was a span of 12 bases. This CDR3 is built from 14 residues. CDR1 is LGHNA and CDR2 is YSLEER in the germline V gene. CDR3 nucleotide sequence: TGCGCCAGCAGCCAAGGGACACTCTTCGACGAGCAGTACTTC. Translating it yields CASSQGTLFDEQYF.

This rearrangement joins TRBV7-2 to TRBJ2-1; D is possibly TRBD2 (6 bases). This CDR3 contains 15 residues. V was trimmed by 5 bases and J by 5 bases, leaving 16 bases between them. Germline V gives CDR1 SGHTA, CDR2 FQGNSA. CDR3 sequence (DNA): TGTGCCAGCAGCCGGCCCGGGACTGGCCACAATGAGCAGTTCTTC. The encoded protein is CASSRPGTGHNEQFF.

This chain connects TRBV7-2 to TRBJ1-2; 11 bases map to TRBD1. The V segment lost 1 base and the J segment 8 bases; nucleotides outside the gene matches: 9. The CDR3 consists of 16 residues. The germline V gene has CDR1 SGHTA and CDR2 FQGNSA. DNA of the CDR3: TGTGCCAGCAGCTTAGGGACAGGGGGCGCGGGGCGCGGCTACACCTTC. Residues: CASSLGTGGAGRGYTF.

This chain links TRBV9 with TRBJ2-3; D gene ambiguous. Trimming removed 0 bases at V and 0 bases at J, with 8 bases between. This CDR3 spans 15 amino acids. Germline V gene sequence: CDR1 SGDLS, CDR2 YYNGEE. In DNA form, the CDR3 reads TGTGCCAGCAGCGTAGGAGGATCTAGCACAGATACGCAGTATTTT. Its protein product is CASSVGGSSTDTQYF.

CDR3 in amino acids: CASSQDNYGQGKAGYTF. CDR3 nucleotide sequence: TGCGCCAGCAGCCAAGACAACTATGGACAGGGAAAGGCTGGCTACACCTTC. This chain links TRBV4-1 with TRBJ1-2; 8 positions match TRBD1. Trimming removed 0 bases from V and 7 bases from J; junction bases left unmatched: 13. The CDR3 has 17 residues. Germline assignment: CDR1 MGHRA and CDR2 YSYEKL.

The CDR3 is CASSLDWGGLDTQYF. Written as DNA, the CDR3 is TGTGCCAGCAGCTTAGATTGGGGGGGATTAGATACGCAGTATTTT. This chain connects TRBV11-3 to TRBJ2-3, with TRBD2 matching 7 bases. The trim removed 0 bases at V and 5 bases at J, leaving 5 bases unmatched. This CDR3 spans 15 amino acids. Germline CDR1 is SGHNT and CDR2 is YENEEA.

The chain is built from TRBV5-6 and TRBJ2-3; D is unresolved. The CDR3 is made up of 13 amino acids. V was trimmed by 0 bases and J by 5 bases, leaving 7 bases between them. Germline assignment: CDR1 SGHDT and CDR2 YYEEEE. In DNA form, the CDR3 reads TGTGCCAGCAGCTTGGGTCGGAGAGATACGCAGTATTTT. Translation: CASSLGRRDTQYF.

Only a few counts were recorded for this clone. The chain is built from TRBV6-5 and TRBJ1-1; a possible D gene is TRBD1 (5 bases). The CDR3 has 15 residues. Germline CDR1 reads MNHEY; CDR2 reads SVGAGI. The germline V and J ends were trimmed by 1 base and 1 base, with 10 bases remaining between them. CDR3 loop: CASSYYAGTNTEAFF. CDR3 in DNA: TGTGCCAGCAGTTACTACGCGGGGACGAACACTGAAGCTTTCTTT.

The chain couples TRBV5-5 to TRBJ1-4, with no clear D. CDR3 length: 15 amino acids. CDR1 is SGHKS, CDR2 YYEKEE, per germline (reference sequence). V gave up 5 bases and J gave up 7 bases, with 18 bases separating them. The CDR3 DNA is TGTGCCAGCAGACGTCAGGAGGCAGTAGGTGAAAAACTGTTTTTT. As protein: CASRRQEAVGEKLFF.

This clone has just a few counts. The CDR3: CASSNRVRIGNTIYF. DNA for the CDR3: TGTGCCAGCAGCAACAGGGTCAGAATAGGAAACACCATATATTTT. The chain is built from TRBV21-1 and TRBJ1-3; the D call in the table, TRBD1, was not verified against the DNA. TRBV21-1 is a documented pseudogene. The CDR3 extends over 15 amino acids.